Listed here are 30 T cell receptor beta chains from one sample, sequenced in a study of cytomegalovirus exposure and HLA in healthy donors. Primers included in the PCR were 60 Vbeta and 13 Jbeta primers. Sequenced by immunoSEQ multiplex PCR; TCRdb stores in-frame clones only, minus some. The sample yields 130,000 or so clones, approximately 91% seen once. Sequenced input: PBMCs. The source is a woman in her forties in good health and CMV-seronegative.

The rearrangement joins TRBV15 to TRBJ1-5; 7 nucleotides match TRBD1. Germline loops: CDR1 LNHNV, CDR2 YYDKDF (reference sequence). This CDR3 is built from 13 residues. After removal of 4 bases from V and 9 bases from J, the junction contained 6 bases not matched to a gene. The CDR3 protein is CATSIGTAGPQHF. CDR3 coding DNA: TGTGCCACCAGCATCGGGACAGCCGGGCCCCAGCATTTT.

The chain links TRBV2 to TRBJ2-2; D is possibly TRBD1 (5 bases). The germline CDR1 and CDR2 sequences are SNHLY and FYNNEI. Trimming removed 3 bases from V and 7 bases from J, with 12 bases in between. The CDR3 runs 14 residues. CDR3 nucleotide sequence: TGTGCCAGCAGTGATCTGGGGCAGGGCGGGGAGCTGTTTTTT. This translates into CASSDLGQGGELFF.

The chain joins TRBV6-5 to TRBJ1-1; TRBD1 is a possible D gene (5 bases). The CDR3 totals 14 residues. Germline loops: CDR1 MNHEY, CDR2 SVGAGI. V shed 0 bases and J shed 5 bases, with 10 bases lying between them. The CDR3 region has the DNA TGTGCCAGCAGTTACTCGGGGGGGTTGACTGAAGCTTTCTTT. It yields the protein CASSYSGGLTEAFF.

The J gene is TRBJ2-1, the V gene TRBV11-3; TRBD2 matches 11 bases. V was pared by 1 base and J by 8 bases, with 7 bases of the junction left unmatched. Looked up from germline, CDR1 is SGHNT and CDR2 is YENEEA. This CDR3 spans 16 amino acids. This CDR3 reads CASSLGTSGSNDEQFF. In nucleotides, the CDR3 is TGTGCCAGCAGCTTAGGCACTAGCGGGAGTAACGATGAGCAGTTCTTC. The variable domain in full, with the rest retrieved from reference TRBV11-3 and TRBJ2-1, is EAGVVQSPRYKIIEKKQPVAFWCNPISGHNTLYWYLQNLGQGPELLIRYENEEAVDDSQLPKDRFSAERLKGVDSTLKIQPAELGDSAVYLCASSLGTSGSNDEQFFGPGTRLTVL.

The chain recombines TRBV23-1 with TRBJ1-6; D gene uncertain. TRBV23-1 has ORF status, its function being uncertain. The CDR3 spans 14 residues. With 10 bases removed from V and 7 bases from J, the gap between germline ends came to 17 bases. CDR3 in amino acids: CATGPGVENSPLHF. CDR3 DNA: TGCGCCACCGGACCCGGGGTGGAAAATTCACCCCTCCACTTT.

The chain is built from TRBV19 and TRBJ2-1; D is uncertain. Germline assignment: CDR1 LNHDA and CDR2 SQIVND (reference sequence). CDR3 length: 15 residues. Trimming shortened V by 6 bases and J by 0 bases, and 12 bases separated the two germline ends. The DNA for the CDR3 is TGTGCCAGTAGAGACTTGCGGAGCTCCTACAATGAGCAGTTCTTC. Translating gives CASRDLRSSYNEQFF.

This clone showed up just once. This sequence joins TRBV11-2 and TRBJ2-1, with 7 bases that match TRBD1. The CDR3 extends over 14 amino acids. Germline loops: CDR1 SGHAT, CDR2 FQNNGV. After removal of 1 base from V and 8 bases from J, the junction contained 5 bases not matched to a gene. The CDR3 sequence: CASSLGTGGDEQFF. CDR3 DNA: TGTGCCAGCAGCTTAGGGACAGGAGGTGATGAGCAGTTCTTC.

The rearrangement joins TRBV5-1 to TRBJ2-3; D not resolved. Trimming stripped 4 bases from V and 4 bases from J, with 10 bases between. CDR3 length: 13 amino acids. Germline V lookup: CDR1 SGHRS, CDR2 YFSETQ. For the CDR3, the DNA is TGCGCCAGCAGCCTAGGAACGGCAGATACGCAGTATTTT. Protein: CASSLGTADTQYF.

The rearrangement uses TRBV11-2 and TRBJ1-1; tentatively, D is TRBD1 (5 bases). V gave up 1 base and J gave up 7 bases, with 10 bases separating them. Germline CDR1 SGHAT, CDR2 FQNNGV. The CDR3 sequence is 13 residues long. The CDR3 DNA follows: TGTGCCAGCAGCTTAGTTCAGGGCATTGAAGCTTTCTTT. It is translated as CASSLVQGIEAFF.

V is TRBV10-3 and J is TRBJ2-1; the D is unclear. The CDR3 is made up of 13 amino acids. V shed 6 bases and J shed 0 bases, with 6 bases lying between them. The germline V gene has CDR1 ENHRY and CDR2 SYGVKD. The CDR3 DNA follows: TGTGCCATCAGGGTGAGCTCCTACAATGAGCAGTTCTTC. This sequence encodes CAIRVSSYNEQFF.

The rearrangement links TRBV5-1 to TRBJ2-1; 9 bases agree with TRBD2. CDR3 length: 20 amino acids. After removal of 4 bases from V and 4 bases from J, the junction contained 21 bases not matched to a gene. Germline-derived CDR1 and CDR2 are SGHRS and YFSETQ. The DNA of the CDR3 is TGCGCCAGCAGCCCGGCCGGCGGGAGGGCCCCGACGGAGGTATACAATGAGCAGTTCTTC. Protein: CASSPAGGRAPTEVYNEQFF.

The J gene is TRBJ1-3, the V gene TRBV10-3; 9 nucleotides align to TRBD1. Germline V CDR1 and CDR2: ENHRY, SYGVKD. V lost 3 bases and J lost 4; bases outside the gene matches: 4. This CDR3 has 15 amino acids. As DNA, the CDR3 is TGTGCCATCAGTGAACAGGGGGCGCGAGGAAACACCATATATTTT. Protein sequence: CAISEQGARGNTIYF.

This clone appeared a few times. This rearrangement joins TRBV7-9 to TRBJ2-6, with TRBD1 matching 9 bases. Germline values: CDR1 SEHNR, CDR2 FQNEAQ (reference sequence). J lost 3 bases, V lost 5 bases, and 5 bases had no gene match. The CDR3 extends over 16 amino acids. The CDR3 sequence: CASSPQGALGANVLTF. Here the CDR3 DNA reads TGTGCCAGCAGCCCACAGGGGGCGCTTGGGGCCAACGTCCTGACTTTC.

Only a few counts were recorded for this clone. In DNA, the CDR3 is TGTGCCAGCAGGCTAGTCAATGAGCAGTTCTTC. Its protein is CASRLVNEQFF. The gene calls are TRBV6-5 and TRBJ2-1, with no clear D. CDR3 length: 11 residues. Trimming stripped 6 bases from V and 6 bases from J, with 6 bases between. Germline lookup yields CDR1 MNHEY and CDR2 SVGAGI.

The chain has TRBV5-1 and TRBJ2-7; 8 positions match TRBD1. This CDR3 comprises 14 residues. Trimming at V came to 1 base and at J to 6 bases, leaving 6 bases not matched to a gene. CDR1 is SGHRS, CDR2 YFSETQ, per germline. The CDR3 region is CASSLPAGGGEQYF. CDR3 coding DNA: TGCGCCAGCAGCTTGCCGGCAGGGGGCGGCGAGCAGTACTTC. The complete variable domain, with remaining parts taken from reference TRBV5-1 and TRBJ2-7, reads KAGVTQTPRYLIKTRGQQVTLSCSPISGHRSVSWYQQTPGQGLQFLFEYFSETQRNKGNFPGRFSGRQFSNSRSEMNVSTLELGDSALYLCASSLPAGGGEQYFGPGTRLTVT.

The V and J genes are TRBV30 and TRBJ1-6; a weak D match, TRBD1 (6 bases). Trimming removed 1 base from V and 10 bases from J, with 11 bases in between. Germline loops: CDR1 GTSNPN, CDR2 SVGIG (reference sequence). This CDR3 comprises 13 residues. The CDR3 sequence is CAWSGGQRSPLHF. CDR3 coding DNA: TGTGCCTGGAGTGGGGGGCAGAGATCACCCCTCCACTTT.

The V and J genes are TRBV7-6 and TRBJ1-1; 7 bases map to TRBD1. CDR3 size: 14 residues. V lost 1 base to trimming and J lost 1 base; unmatched junction nucleotides: 0. The germline CDR1 and CDR2 sequences are SGHVS and FNYEAQ. The CDR3 spells CASSLGTGNTEAFF. DNA of the CDR3: TGTGCCAGCAGCTTAGGGACAGGGAACACTGAAGCTTTCTTT.

J is TRBJ2-7 and V is TRBV19; no reliable D call. Germline loops: CDR1 LNHDA, CDR2 SQIVND (reference sequence). The CDR3 extends over 12 amino acids. Trimming took 6 bases from V and 0 from J, leaving 6 bases between them. The DNA of the CDR3 is TGTGCCAGTAGCTACGGCTCCTACGAGCAGTACTTC. This encodes CASSYGSYEQYF.

The table lists this clone with a few counts. The chain couples TRBV19 to TRBJ1-3; D might be TRBD1 (5 bases). CDR1 is LNHDA, CDR2 SQIVND, per germline (reference sequence). Deletions cut 6 bases from V and 0 bases from J, with 21 bases between. The CDR3 is 18 amino acids. The CDR3 DNA sequence: TGTGCCAGTAGCCTGGACACACTGCAATTCACCTCTGGAAACACCATATATTTT. Its translation is CASSLDTLQFTSGNTIYF. The full variable domain, with the rest looked up from reference TRBV19 and TRBJ1-3, is DGGITQSPKYLFRKEGQNVTLSCEQNLNHDAMYWYRQDPGQGLRLIYYSQIVNDFQKGDIAEGYSVSREKKESFPLTVTSAQKNPTAFYLCASSLDTLQFTSGNTIYFGEGSWLTVV.

The gene calls are TRBV5-1 and TRBJ2-2, with 11 bases fitting TRBD2. V lost 3 bases and J lost 2; bases outside the gene matches: 3. Germline V gene data show CDR1 as SGHRS and CDR2 as YFSETQ. This CDR3 has 16 residues. CDR3 nucleotide sequence: TGCGCCAGCAGCTCACGACTAGCGGGAAACACCGGGGAGCTGTTTTTT. This translates into CASSSRLAGNTGELFF. The full variable domain, completed using reference TRBV5-1 and TRBJ2-2, is KAGVTQTPRYLIKTRGQQVTLSCSPISGHRSVSWYQQTPGQGLQFLFEYFSETQRNKGNFPGRFSGRQFSNSRSEMNVSTLELGDSALYLCASSSRLAGNTGELFFGEGSRLTVL.

CDR3 DNA sequence: TGTGCCAGCACCGGACTAGCGGGAGCCGGGGAGCTGTTTTTT. Its translation: CASTGLAGAGELFF. This chain uses TRBV6-5 with TRBJ2-2; 13 nucleotides match TRBD2. V lost 7 bases and J lost 6; bases outside the gene matches: 2. This CDR3 is 14 amino acids long. In germline, CDR1 is MNHEY, CDR2 SVGAGI.

This clone was seen once. The J gene is TRBJ2-4, the V gene TRBV9, with TRBD1 as a possible D gene (6 bases). The germline gives CDR1 SGDLS, CDR2 YYNGEE. The ends were cut back, 3 bases at V and 9 bases at J, with 19 bases in the middle. This CDR3 contains 15 residues. The CDR3 loop reads CASSAGTSYAGIQYF. The CDR3 coding sequence is TGTGCCAGCAGCGCCGGGACATCGTATGCGGGCATTCAGTACTTC.

This clone was seen a handful of times. The chain recombines TRBV4-1 with TRBJ2-5; D gene uncertain. This CDR3 region has 15 residues. Per germline, CDR1 MGHRA and CDR2 YSYEKL. Trimming pared 0 bases from V and 1 base from J, leaving 9 bases between. This chain's CDR3 is CASSQDSTAQETQYF. The CDR3 nucleotides read TGCGCCAGCAGCCAAGACAGTACAGCCCAAGAGACCCAGTACTTC.

The chain uses TRBV7-9 and TRBJ2-1; TRBD2 matches at 13 bases. Germline CDR1 reads SEHNR; CDR2 reads FQNEAQ (reference sequence). The length of the CDR3 is 16 residues. Trimming at V came to 5 bases and at J to 2 bases, leaving 3 bases not matched to a gene. Written as DNA, the CDR3 is TGTGCCAGCAGCGGACTAGCGGGAGTGACCTACAATGAGCAGTTCTTC. Residues: CASSGLAGVTYNEQFF.

The V call is TRBV5-4, the J call TRBJ2-7, with TRBD2 as a possible D gene (6 bases). The CDR3 is 15 residues long. V lost 0 bases to trimming and J lost 0 bases, with 10 bases between them. Germline V lookup: CDR1 SGHNT, CDR2 YYREEE (reference sequence). The CDR3 sequence: CASSLGGESSYEQYF. CDR3 sequence (DNA): TGTGCCAGCAGCTTGGGGGGGGAAAGCTCCTACGAGCAGTACTTC.

V is TRBV5-1 and J is TRBJ2-7; 11 positions match TRBD2. This CDR3 spans 15 amino acids. The V and J ends lost 4 bases and 0 bases, in that order; junction bases with no gene match: 3. In germline, CDR1 is SGHRS, CDR2 YFSETQ. The CDR3 region is CASSPTSGASYEQYF. The CDR3 DNA is TGCGCCAGCAGCCCGACTAGCGGGGCCTCCTACGAGCAGTACTTC.

The chain employs TRBV11-2 and TRBJ1-5; D call uncertain. The CDR3 has 12 residues. CDR1 is SGHAT and CDR2 is FQNNGV in the germline V gene. Trimming removed 1 base from V and 10 bases from J, with 8 bases in between. The CDR3 protein is CASSLADSPQHF. In nucleotides, the CDR3 is TGTGCCAGCAGCTTAGCAGACTCACCCCAGCATTTT. Using reference TRBV11-2 and TRBJ1-5 for the parts outside the CDR3, the full variable domain is EAGVAQSPRYKIIEKRQSVAFWCNPISGHATLYWYQQILGQGPKLLIQFQNNGVVDDSQLPKDRFSAERLKGVDSTLKIQPAKLEDSAVYLCASSLADSPQHFGDGTRLSIL.

The chain uses TRBV5-8 and TRBJ2-6, with a tentative D call TRBD1 (6 bases). The CDR3 loop spans 17 amino acids. V lost 1 base, J lost 0 bases, and 11 bases lay in between. Germline V gives CDR1 SGHTS, CDR2 YDEGEE. CDR3 protein: CASSLPGAFSGANVLTF. CDR3 nucleotide sequence: TGTGCCAGCAGCTTGCCAGGGGCCTTCTCTGGGGCCAACGTCCTGACTTTC. Filled out from reference TRBV5-8 and TRBJ2-6, the complete variable domain reads EAGVTQSPTHLIKTRGQQATLRCSPISGHTSVYWYQQALGLGLQFLLWYDEGEERNRGNFPPRFSGRQFPNYSSELNVNALELEDSALYLCASSLPGAFSGANVLTFGAGSRLTVL.

The sample holds a few counts of this clone. The chain links TRBV4-1 to TRBJ1-5; TRBD1 is a possible D gene (5 bases). Trimming removed 4 bases at V and 0 bases at J, with 7 bases between. CDR1 MGHRA and CDR2 YSYEKL come from the germline V gene. The CDR3 is made up of 14 amino acids. The CDR3 region has the DNA TGCGCCAGCAGCCCTACAGGTAGCAATCAGCCCCAGCATTTT. This gives the protein CASSPTGSNQPQHF.

This chain joins TRBV29-1 and TRBJ2-7, with 11 bases aligning to TRBD2. Trimming removed 7 bases from V and 4 bases from J; junction bases left unmatched: 3. CDR1 is SQVTM and CDR2 is ANQGSEA in the germline V gene. CDR3 length equals 12 residues. The CDR3 DNA reads TGCAGCGCGCGACTAGCGGGGTACGAGCAGTACTTC. This codes for CSARLAGYEQYF.